This T cell receptor (beta chain) was sequenced for a study of T cell responses to AZD1222 COVID-19 vaccine. This clone was observed a handful of times. Its specificity is unknown. Only in-frame clones appear in the TCRdb table, and some are missing; sequencing was by immunoSEQ multiplex PCR. The sample comprises approximately 100,000 clones, about 91% of which are singletons, and about 7.5% rests with the top ten. Points from the study as a whole: It was only after the peak T cell response that any repertoires were sampled.

Germline V gene lookup returns CDR1 KGHSY and CDR2 FQNENV. The CDR3 extends over 15 amino acids. With 4 bases removed from V and 7 bases from J, the gap between germline ends came to 17 bases. The chain employs TRBV16 and TRBJ1-5, with a weak D call TRBD1 (6 bases). The sequenced sample was peripheral blood, obtained on day 0 of AZD1222 vaccination. This TCR was recovered from an adult in good health. The CDR3 region is CASSPIGGARQPQHF. CDR3 bases: TGTGCCAGCAGCCCCATCGGGGGGGCACGGCAGCCCCAGCATTTT.